These 27 T cell receptor beta chains were all obtained from the same sample, sequenced in a study of T cells in Graves' hyperthyroidism and ophthalmopathy. There were TCR beta CDR3 regions amplified from RNA transcripts. HTBI primers drove first-round RT-PCR of the TCR CDR3. TCRdb independently ran MiXCR on the multiplex PCR reads; one entry per CDR3 protein. The sample carries some 500,000 distinct CDR3 sequences, less than 25% recorded once. Sequenced input: blood. The origin of the receptors is a woman in her twenties or thirties with Graves' ophthalmopathy.

This clonotype was seen at least ten times. The J gene is TRBJ2-7, the V gene TRBV19; the match to TRBD2 covers 11 bases. The CDR3 consists of 16 residues. The ends lost 4 bases at V and 0 bases at J; junction bases unmatched: 5. Germline loops: CDR1 LNHDA, CDR2 SQIVND (reference sequence). CDR3: CASSRSLAGDSYEQYF. CDR3 DNA sequence: TGTGCCAGTAGTAGATCACTAGCGGGGGACTCCTACGAGCAGTACTTC.

The sample holds many counts of this clonotype. This chain connects TRBV20-1 to TRBJ2-2, with 9 bases fitting TRBD1. V shed 2 bases and J 4 bases; nucleotides not matched to a gene: 8. Germline CDR1 and CDR2: DFQATT and SNEGSKA (reference sequence). The CDR3 loop spans 16 amino acids. The CDR3: CSARLPGQGATGELFF. In DNA form, the CDR3 reads TGCAGTGCTAGACTACCGGGACAGGGCGCCACCGGGGAGCTGTTTTTT.

This clonotype was detected ten times or more. The chain joins TRBV2 to TRBJ1-5; possibly TRBD1 for D (5 bases). The CDR3 consists of 16 residues. Germline V gene lookup returns CDR1 SNHLY and CDR2 FYNNEI. The ends were cut back, 1 base at V and 5 bases at J, with 15 bases in the middle. CDR3 loop: CASSEVGAGQHQPQHF. For the CDR3, the DNA is TGTGCCAGCAGTGAAGTTGGGGCAGGGCAGCATCAGCCCCAGCATTTT.

The table lists this clonotype with many counts. The chain carries TRBV28 and TRBJ2-7; 7 positions match TRBD1. The V and J ends lost 8 bases and 6 bases, in that order; junction bases with no gene match: 19. Germline CDR1 reads MDHEN; CDR2 reads SYDVKM. The CDR3 runs 16 residues. CDR3 nucleotides: TGTGCCAGCCTACCCGGGCAGGGGGTCACCCTCCTCGAGCAGTACTTC. Protein product: CASLPGQGVTLLEQYF.

This clonotype was seen many times. The CDR3 DNA reads as TGTGCCAGCAGTTACAAACCAAACTTGCCCCGGGACAGAGGCTACGAGCAGTACTTC. Translation gives CASSYKPNLPRDRGYEQYF. This chain links TRBV6-2 or TRBV6-3 with TRBJ2-7; TRBD1 matches 7 bases. Germline trimming cut 2 bases from V and 3 bases from J; bases unmatched to any gene: 19. This CDR3 is 19 amino acids long. Germline lookup yields CDR1 MNHEY and CDR2 SVGEGT.

This clonotype was seen repeatedly, ten times or more. The chain joins TRBV19 to TRBJ1-5; 7 positions match TRBD1. CDR3 length: 14 amino acids. V dropped 3 bases and J dropped 7; count of bases not matched to a gene: 6. Per the germline V gene, CDR1 is LNHDA and CDR2 is SQIVND (reference sequence). CDR3 sequence: CASSIRQGDQPQHF. DNA of the CDR3: TGTGCCAGTAGTATTAGACAGGGTGACCAGCCCCAGCATTTT.

This clonotype has at least ten counts. The V gene is TRBV27, the J gene TRBJ2-7; maybe TRBD1 (6 bases). Deletions cut 7 bases from V and 6 bases from J, with 13 bases between. The CDR3 contains 12 residues. The germline V gene has CDR1 MNHEY and CDR2 SMNVEV (reference sequence). CDR3 in amino acids: CASMGQKGEQYF. The CDR3 DNA is TGTGCCAGCATGGGACAAAAGGGCGAGCAGTACTTC.

This clonotype was observed many times. The rearrangement uses TRBV2 and TRBJ2-7; TRBD1 might be the D (6 bases). Trimming pared 0 bases from V and 0 bases from J, leaving 12 bases between. The CDR3 covers 16 residues. Germline values: CDR1 SNHLY, CDR2 FYNNEI. The chain's CDR3 is CASSEADRRSSYEQYF. CDR3 nucleotides: TGTGCCAGCAGTGAAGCCGACAGGCGAAGCTCCTACGAGCAGTACTTC. The full variable domain, completed using reference TRBV2 and TRBJ2-7, is EPEVTQTPSHQVTQMGQEVILRCVPISNHLYFYWYRQILGQKVEFLVSFYNNEISEKSEIFDDQFSVERPDGSNFTLKIRSTKLEDSAMYFCASSEADRRSSYEQYFGPGTRLTVT.

This clonotype came up many times. The V call is TRBV5-1, the J call TRBJ2-7; 9 bases are shared with TRBD1. CDR1 and CDR2 (germline): SGHRS, YFSETQ. The CDR3 totals 15 residues. Losses at the gene ends were 4 bases for V and 5 bases for J; bases not matched to a gene: 10. CDR3 nucleotide sequence: TGCGCCAGCAGCATACGGACAGGGGTGGCCAACGAGCAGTACTTC. Residues: CASSIRTGVANEQYF.

This clonotype was found many times. The chain is built from TRBV28 and TRBJ1-2; a possible D gene is TRBD1 (6 bases). This CDR3 comprises 12 residues. V shed 7 bases and J shed 2 bases, with 8 bases lying between them. The V gene's germline CDR1 is MDHEN and CDR2 SYDVKM. The CDR3 bases are TGTGCCAGCATGGACAGCAACTATGGCTACACCTTC. It yields the protein CASMDSNYGYTF.

This clonotype has a count of ten or more. The rearrangement uses TRBV28 and TRBJ2-7; D unclear. This CDR3 is built from 12 residues. Germline V lookup: CDR1 MDHEN, CDR2 SYDVKM. The ends were cut back, 5 bases at V and 3 bases at J, with 8 bases in the middle. The CDR3 spells CASSPPYYEQYF. CDR3 bases: TGTGCCAGCAGTCCCCCCTACTACGAGCAGTACTTC.

About this clonotype itself: A single base separates this from a much larger clone, so it may be a read error. The rearrangement links TRBV30 to TRBJ1-1; no clear D gene. Germline V gives CDR1 GTSNPN, CDR2 SVGIG (reference sequence). CDR3 length: 12 residues. CDR3 coding DNA: TGTGCCTGGAGTGGGGAGAACACTGAATCTTTCTTT. Amino acid sequence: CAWSGENTESFF.

As DNA, the CDR3 is TGTGCCAGCAGGGTTCGGGGCACTGAAGCTTTCTTT. This codes for CASRVRGTEAFF. The chain recombines TRBV6-9 with TRBJ1-1, with no clear D. The CDR3 runs to 12 residues. In germline, CDR1 is MNHGY, CDR2 SVAAGI. V was clipped by 6 bases and J by 4 bases, with 9 bases between them.

The V and J genes are TRBV28 and TRBJ2-7; TRBD2 matches 10 bases. The CDR3 contains 15 residues. Looked up from germline, CDR1 is MDHEN and CDR2 is SYDVKM. V shed 4 bases, J shed 2 bases, and the junction held 5 bases outside the gene matches. The CDR3 region is CASSYSGRAPYEQYF. For the CDR3, the DNA is TGTGCCAGCAGTTACAGCGGGAGGGCCCCCTACGAGCAGTACTTC.

This clonotype was found many times. This sequence joins TRBV2 and TRBJ1-2; D is ambiguous. The V gene lost 1 base and the J gene lost 3 bases, with 9 bases spanning the gap. The germline gives CDR1 SNHLY, CDR2 FYNNEI. The CDR3 totals 14 residues. As DNA, the CDR3 is TGTGCCAGCAGTGAAGGCAGATCCTACTATGGCTACACCTTC. Protein product: CASSEGRSYYGYTF.

This clonotype was recorded many times. J is TRBJ2-5 and V is TRBV11-3; D not resolved. Trimming cost V 1 base and J 7 bases, with 10 bases left between them. Germline CDR1 SGHNT, CDR2 YENEEA. This CDR3 has 13 residues. CDR3: CASSLGHPGTQYF. The CDR3 DNA reads as TGTGCCAGCAGCTTAGGCCACCCGGGGACCCAGTACTTC.

The V and J genes are TRBV6-1 and TRBJ2-7; D uncertain. V was trimmed by 6 bases and J by 2 bases, leaving 14 bases between them. Germline V gene data show CDR1 as MNHNS and CDR2 as SASEGT. The CDR3 totals 14 residues. CDR3 sequence: CASRRGGPPYEQYF. DNA of the CDR3: TGTGCCAGCAGAAGAGGCGGCCCCCCCTACGAGCAGTACTTC.

This clonotype has just a few counts. The V call is TRBV6-5, the J call TRBJ2-2; D may match TRBD1 or TRBD2 (6 bases each). Trimming shortened V by 5 bases and J by 4 bases, and 11 bases separated the two germline ends. The germline gives CDR1 MNHEY, CDR2 SVGAGI. CDR3 size: 14 residues. CDR3 amino acids: CASSQGTFTGELFF. CDR3 bases: TGTGCCAGCAGTCAGGGGACTTTCACCGGGGAGCTGTTTTTT.

This clonotype was observed at least ten times. The CDR3, as DNA: TGTGCCTGGAGTACTGGGGGGCAGGAGCCCCAGCATTTT. Its translation is CAWSTGGQEPQHF. The V gene is TRBV30, the J gene TRBJ1-5; D possibly corresponds to TRBD1 (6 bases). V lost 2 bases to trimming and J lost 8 bases, with 13 bases between them. Germline V CDR1 and CDR2: GTSNPN, SVGIG (reference sequence). The CDR3 is 13 residues long.

The chain uses TRBV12-3 or TRBV12-4 and TRBJ2-7; tentatively, D is TRBD1 (5 bases). The CDR3 is 15 amino acids. V was trimmed by 5 bases and J by 4 bases, leaving 18 bases between them. CDR3 amino acids: CASSPVGAALYEQYF. The CDR3 DNA follows: TGTGCCAGCAGTCCCGTTGGGGCAGCACTATACGAGCAGTACTTC.

Worth noting for this clonotype: At one of its ends the junction is not consistent with the germline gene, which may arise from a read error. V gene TRBV7-3 combines with J gene TRBJ2-7; 9 bases are a match to TRBD1. Germline-derived CDR1 and CDR2 are SGHTA and FQGTGA. The CDR3 contains 13 residues. The CDR3 region has the DNA TGTGCCAGCAGCCCAACCGGGACAGGGTTCCCCCTCTTC. It translates to CASSPTGTGFPLF.

There are many counts of this clonotype. The gene calls are TRBV19 and TRBJ1-1; no definite D call. Germline V CDR1 and CDR2: LNHDA, SQIVND (reference sequence). The CDR3 contains 15 residues. The V end lost 4 bases, the J end lost 1 base, and 13 bases lay between the germline ends. CDR3 in DNA: TGTGCCAGTAGTACCCGCGGGCGACAGAACACTGAAGCTTTCTTT. Its translation is CASSTRGRQNTEAFF. The whole variable domain, filled in from reference TRBV19 and TRBJ1-1, reads DGGITQSPKYLFRKEGQNVTLSCEQNLNHDAMYWYRQDPGQGLRLIYYSQIVNDFQKGDIAEGYSVSREKKESFPLTVTSAQKNPTAFYLCASSTRGRQNTEAFFGQGTRLTVV.

The chain carries TRBV4-2 and TRBJ2-7, with D perhaps given as TRBD1 or TRBD2 (5 bases each). Per germline, CDR1 LGHNA and CDR2 YNFKEQ. CDR3 length equals 15 residues. Trimming stripped 1 base from V and 2 bases from J, with 12 bases between. The CDR3 sequence: CASSQGGGSTYEQYF. DNA for the CDR3: TGTGCCAGCAGCCAAGGTGGGGGTAGTACCTACGAGCAGTACTTC.

This clonotype was picked up many times. The J gene is TRBJ2-2, the V gene TRBV19; 7 bases are shared with TRBD2. This CDR3 has 17 amino acids. Looked up from germline, CDR1 is LNHDA and CDR2 is SQIVND (reference sequence). V lost 5 bases to trimming and J lost 1 base; unmatched junction nucleotides: 10. CDR3 amino acids: CASSYTSGARNTGELFF. The CDR3 DNA sequence: TGTGCCAGTAGTTACACCAGCGGGGCTCGGAACACCGGGGAGCTGTTTTTT.

This clonotype was seen repeatedly, ten times or more. V and J are TRBV7-2 and TRBJ2-5; tentatively, D is TRBD2 (5 bases). Looked up from germline, CDR1 is SGHTA and CDR2 is FQGNSA. The CDR3 extends over 12 amino acids. Trimming stripped 3 bases from V and 5 bases from J, with 7 bases between. In DNA form, the CDR3 reads TGTGCCAGCAGCTTTATAGCGGAGACCCAGTACTTC. It specifies CASSFIAETQYF. Filled out from reference TRBV7-2 and TRBJ2-5, the complete variable domain reads GAGVSQSPSNKVTEKGKDVELRCDPISGHTALYWYRQSLGQGLEFLIYFQGNSAPDKSGLPSDRFSAERTGGSVSTLTIQRTQQEDSAVYLCASSFIAETQYFGPGTRLLVL.

Concerning this clonotype: One base away lies a much larger clone, so this may be a sequencing read error. The chain is built from TRBV5-1 and TRBJ1-2; D is possibly TRBD1 (5 bases). This CDR3 comprises 12 residues. Germline CDR1 reads SGHRS; CDR2 reads YFSETQ. CDR3 amino acids: CASSLEQVVYSF. The CDR3 region has the DNA TGCGCCAGCAGCTTGGAACAGGTCGTCTACAGCTTC.

The chain links TRBV13 to TRBJ1-2; TRBD1 is a possible D gene (6 bases). The CDR3 spans 13 residues. Germline-derived CDR1 and CDR2 are PRHDT and FYEKMQ (reference sequence). The ends were cut back, 2 bases at V and 6 bases at J, with 10 bases in the middle. The CDR3 nucleotides read TGTGCCAGCAGCTTAAGAGGGGGAGATGGCTACACCTTC. This codes for CASSLRGGDGYTF. Looking up the rest from reference TRBV13 and TRBJ1-2 gives the full variable domain: AAGVIQSPRHLIKEKRETATLKCYPIPRHDTVYWYQQGPGQDPQFLISFYEKMQSDKGSIPDRFSAQQFSDYHSELNMSSLELGDSALYFCASSLRGGDGYTFGSGTRLTVV.